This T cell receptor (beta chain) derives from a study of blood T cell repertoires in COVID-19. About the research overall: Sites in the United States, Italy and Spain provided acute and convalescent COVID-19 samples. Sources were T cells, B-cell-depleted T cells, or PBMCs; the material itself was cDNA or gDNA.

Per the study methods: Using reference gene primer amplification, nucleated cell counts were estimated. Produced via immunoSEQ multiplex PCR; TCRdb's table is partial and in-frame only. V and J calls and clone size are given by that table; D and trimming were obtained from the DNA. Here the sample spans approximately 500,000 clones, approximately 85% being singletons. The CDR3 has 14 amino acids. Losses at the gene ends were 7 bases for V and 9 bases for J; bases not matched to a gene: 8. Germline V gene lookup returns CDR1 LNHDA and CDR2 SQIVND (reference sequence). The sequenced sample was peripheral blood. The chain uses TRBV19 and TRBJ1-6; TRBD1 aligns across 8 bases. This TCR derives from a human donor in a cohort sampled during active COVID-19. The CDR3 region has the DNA TGTGCCAGTACCTCCGGACAGGGCGGTTCACCCCTCCACTTT. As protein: CASTSGQGGSPLHF.